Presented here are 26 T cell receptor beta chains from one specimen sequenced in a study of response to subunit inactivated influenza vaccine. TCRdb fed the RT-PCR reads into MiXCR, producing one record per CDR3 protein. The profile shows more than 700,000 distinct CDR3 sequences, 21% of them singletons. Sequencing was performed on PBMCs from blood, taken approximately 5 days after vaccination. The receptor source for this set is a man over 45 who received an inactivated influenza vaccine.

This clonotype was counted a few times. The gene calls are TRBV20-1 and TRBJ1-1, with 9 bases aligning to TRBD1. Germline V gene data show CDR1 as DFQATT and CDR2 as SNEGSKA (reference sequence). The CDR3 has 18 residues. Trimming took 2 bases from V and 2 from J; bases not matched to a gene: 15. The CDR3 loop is CSARSVRAGTGFNTEAFF. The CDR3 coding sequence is TGCAGTGCTAGATCGGTTAGGGCGGGGACAGGGTTCAACACTGAAGCTTTCTTT.

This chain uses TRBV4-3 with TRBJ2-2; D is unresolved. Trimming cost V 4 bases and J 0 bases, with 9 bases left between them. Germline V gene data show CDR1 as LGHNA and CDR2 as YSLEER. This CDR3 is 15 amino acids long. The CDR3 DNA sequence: TGCGCCAGCAGCCGGAAAACAGCGAACACCGGGGAGCTGTTTTTT. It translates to CASSRKTANTGELFF.

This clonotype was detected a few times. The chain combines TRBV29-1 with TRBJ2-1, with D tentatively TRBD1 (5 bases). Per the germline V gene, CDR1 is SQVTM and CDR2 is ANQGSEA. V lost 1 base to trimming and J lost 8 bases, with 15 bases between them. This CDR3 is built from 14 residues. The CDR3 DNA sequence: TGCAGCGTTGAAGTTGGGGCAGGGTTGTATGAGCAGTTCTTC. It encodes CSVEVGAGLYEQFF.

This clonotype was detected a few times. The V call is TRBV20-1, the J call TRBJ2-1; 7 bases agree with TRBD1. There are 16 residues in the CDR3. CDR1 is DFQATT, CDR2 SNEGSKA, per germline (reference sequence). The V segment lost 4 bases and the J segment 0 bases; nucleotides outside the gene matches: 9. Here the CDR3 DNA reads TGCAGTGCTAACACCCTAACAGGGGCCTCCTACAATGAGCAGTTCTTC. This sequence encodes CSANTLTGASYNEQFF.

Here the CDR3 DNA reads TGTGCCAGCAGTTTTAGGCTAGCGCGGACAGATACGCAGTATTTT. It yields the protein CASSFRLARTDTQYF. This rearrangement joins TRBV12-3 or TRBV12-4 to TRBJ2-3, with D tentatively TRBD2 (6 bases). The CDR3 spans 15 residues. Trimming shortened V by 3 bases and J by 3 bases, and 13 bases separated the two germline ends.

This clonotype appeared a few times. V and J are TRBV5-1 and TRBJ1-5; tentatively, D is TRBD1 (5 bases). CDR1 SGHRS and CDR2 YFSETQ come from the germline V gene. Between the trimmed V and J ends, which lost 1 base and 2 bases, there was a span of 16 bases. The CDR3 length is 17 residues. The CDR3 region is CASSLTGNIGGNQPQHF. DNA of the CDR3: TGCGCCAGCAGCTTGACAGGAAACATCGGGGGCAATCAGCCCCAGCATTTT.

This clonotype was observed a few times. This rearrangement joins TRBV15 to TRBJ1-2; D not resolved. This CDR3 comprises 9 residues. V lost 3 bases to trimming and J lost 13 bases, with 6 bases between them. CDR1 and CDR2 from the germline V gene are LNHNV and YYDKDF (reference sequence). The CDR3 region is CATSSPLTF. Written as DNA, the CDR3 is TGTGCCACCAGCAGCCCCCTCACCTTC.

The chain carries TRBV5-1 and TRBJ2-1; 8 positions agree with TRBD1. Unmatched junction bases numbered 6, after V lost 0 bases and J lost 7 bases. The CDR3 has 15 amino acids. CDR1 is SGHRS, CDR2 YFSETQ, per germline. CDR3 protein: CASSLAPGQENEQFF. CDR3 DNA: TGCGCCAGCAGCTTGGCTCCGGGACAGGAGAATGAGCAGTTCTTC.

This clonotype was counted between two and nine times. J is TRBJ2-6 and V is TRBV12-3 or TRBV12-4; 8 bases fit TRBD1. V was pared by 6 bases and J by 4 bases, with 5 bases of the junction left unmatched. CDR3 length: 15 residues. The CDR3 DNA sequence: TGTGCCAGCAGAACGACAGGGGCAGGGGCCAACGTCCTGACTTTC. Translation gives CASRTTGAGANVLTF.

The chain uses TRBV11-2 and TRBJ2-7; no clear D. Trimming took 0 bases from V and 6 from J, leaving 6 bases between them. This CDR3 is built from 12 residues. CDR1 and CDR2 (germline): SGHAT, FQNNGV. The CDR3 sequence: CASSLDITEQYF. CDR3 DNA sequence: TGTGCCAGCAGCTTAGATATCACCGAGCAGTACTTC.

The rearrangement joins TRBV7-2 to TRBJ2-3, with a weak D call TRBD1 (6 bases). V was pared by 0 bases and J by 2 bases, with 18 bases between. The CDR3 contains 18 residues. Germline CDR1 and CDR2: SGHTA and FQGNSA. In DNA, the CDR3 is TGTGCCAGCAGCTTAGCCTTCAGTAGGACAGCATACACAGATACGCAGTATTTT. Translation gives CASSLAFSRTAYTDTQYF.

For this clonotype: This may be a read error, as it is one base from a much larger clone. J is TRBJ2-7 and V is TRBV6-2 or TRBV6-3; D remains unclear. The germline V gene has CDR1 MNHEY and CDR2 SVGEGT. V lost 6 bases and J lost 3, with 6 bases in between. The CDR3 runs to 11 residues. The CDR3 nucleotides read TGTGCCAGCAGATTCAACTACGAGCAGTACTTC. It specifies CASRFNYEQYF.

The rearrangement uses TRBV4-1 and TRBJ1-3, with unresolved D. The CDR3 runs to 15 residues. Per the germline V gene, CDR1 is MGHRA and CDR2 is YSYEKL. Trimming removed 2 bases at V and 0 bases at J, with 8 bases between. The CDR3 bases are TGCGCCAGCAGCCAATTTCCTGACTCTGGAAACACCATATATTTT. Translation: CASSQFPDSGNTIYF.

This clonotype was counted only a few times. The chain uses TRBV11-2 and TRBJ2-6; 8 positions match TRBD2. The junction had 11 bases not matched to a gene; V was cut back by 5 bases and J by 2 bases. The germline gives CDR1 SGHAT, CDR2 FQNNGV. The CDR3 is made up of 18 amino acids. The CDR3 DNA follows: TGTGCCAGCAGCCCTCTTCGGTCGGGGGGGCCTGGGGCCAACGTCCTGACTTTC. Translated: CASSPLRSGGPGANVLTF.

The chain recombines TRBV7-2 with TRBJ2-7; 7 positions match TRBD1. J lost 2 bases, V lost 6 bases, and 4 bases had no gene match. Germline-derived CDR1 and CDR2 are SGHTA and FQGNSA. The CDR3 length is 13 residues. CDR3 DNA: TGTGCCAGCAGAGGGGGACAGACCTACGAGCAGTACTTC. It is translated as CASRGGQTYEQYF.

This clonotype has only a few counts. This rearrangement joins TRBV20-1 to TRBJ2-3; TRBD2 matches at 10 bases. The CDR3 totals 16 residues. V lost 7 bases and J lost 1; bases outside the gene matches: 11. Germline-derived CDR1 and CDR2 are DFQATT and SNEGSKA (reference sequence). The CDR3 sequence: CSGHASGSLGTDTQYF. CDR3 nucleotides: TGCAGTGGACACGCTAGCGGGAGCTTGGGCACAGATACGCAGTATTTT.

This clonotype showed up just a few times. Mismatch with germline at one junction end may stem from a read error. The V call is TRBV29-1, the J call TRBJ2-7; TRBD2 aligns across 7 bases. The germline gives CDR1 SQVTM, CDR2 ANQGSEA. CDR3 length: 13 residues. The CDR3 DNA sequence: TGCAGCGTTTCGGCGGGGGTCCGATACGAGGAGTACTTC. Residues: CSVSAGVRYEEYF.

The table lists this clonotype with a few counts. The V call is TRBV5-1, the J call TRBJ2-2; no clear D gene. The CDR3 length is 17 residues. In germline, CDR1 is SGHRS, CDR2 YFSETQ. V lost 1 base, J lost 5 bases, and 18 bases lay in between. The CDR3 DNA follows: TGCGCCAGCAGCTTGACCCCGTCGGATACATGGACCGGGGAGCTGTTTTTT. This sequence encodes CASSLTPSDTWTGELFF.

The CDR3 coding sequence is TGCAGTGCTAGAGAACTAGCGGGAGAACAAGAGACCCAGTACTTC. Encoded protein: CSARELAGEQETQYF. This chain connects TRBV20-1 to TRBJ2-5; 11 bases align to TRBD2. J was trimmed by 2 bases and V by 0 bases; bases with no gene match: 2. The CDR3 sequence is 15 residues long. Looked up from germline, CDR1 is DFQATT and CDR2 is SNEGSKA (reference sequence).

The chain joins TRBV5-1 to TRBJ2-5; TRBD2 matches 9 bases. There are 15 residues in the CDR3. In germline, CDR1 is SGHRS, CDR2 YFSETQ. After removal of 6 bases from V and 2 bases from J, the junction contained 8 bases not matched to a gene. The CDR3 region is CASTRRGGDQETQYF. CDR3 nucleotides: TGCGCCAGCACCCGGCGGGGGGGGGATCAAGAGACCCAGTACTTC.

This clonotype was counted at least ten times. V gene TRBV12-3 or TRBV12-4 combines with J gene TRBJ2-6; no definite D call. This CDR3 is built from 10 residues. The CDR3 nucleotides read TGTAACCATAGGGCCAACGTCCTGACTTTC. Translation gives CNHRANVLTF.

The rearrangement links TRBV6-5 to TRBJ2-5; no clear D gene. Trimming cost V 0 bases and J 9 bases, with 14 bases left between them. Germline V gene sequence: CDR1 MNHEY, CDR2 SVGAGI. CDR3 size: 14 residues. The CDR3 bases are TGTGCCAGCAGTTACTCAGGAAGAGCTTCGTCCCAGTACTTC. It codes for CASSYSGRASSQYF.

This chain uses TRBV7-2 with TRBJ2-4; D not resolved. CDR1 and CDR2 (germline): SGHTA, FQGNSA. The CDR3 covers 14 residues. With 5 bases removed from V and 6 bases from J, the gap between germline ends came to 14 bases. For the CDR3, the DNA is TGTGCCAGCAGCACCCGCGGAGCCGGAAACATTCAGTACTTC. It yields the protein CASSTRGAGNIQYF.

In nucleotides, the CDR3 is TGTGCCAGCGGGGACTATGGCTACACCTTC. It is translated as CASGDYGYTF. V usage is TRBV6-2 or TRBV6-3 and J usage is TRBJ1-2; D is unclear. The CDR3 covers 10 residues. CDR1 is MNHEY, CDR2 SVGEGT, per germline. Trimming removed 8 bases at V and 3 bases at J, with 4 bases between.

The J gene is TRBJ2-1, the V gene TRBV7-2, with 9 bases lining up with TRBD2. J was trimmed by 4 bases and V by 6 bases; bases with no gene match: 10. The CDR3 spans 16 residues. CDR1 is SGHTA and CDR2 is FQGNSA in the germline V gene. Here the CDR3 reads CASRDVRGGLYNEQFF. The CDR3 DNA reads TGTGCCAGCAGGGACGTGCGGGGGGGCCTTTACAATGAGCAGTTCTTC.

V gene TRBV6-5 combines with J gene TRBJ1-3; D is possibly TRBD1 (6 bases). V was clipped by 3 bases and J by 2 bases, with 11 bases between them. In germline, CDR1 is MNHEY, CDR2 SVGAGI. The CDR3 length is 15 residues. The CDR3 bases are TGTGCCAGCAGTTATTTCGGACAGACTGGAAACACCATATATTTT. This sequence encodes CASSYFGQTGNTIYF.